One sample yielded the 22 T cell receptor beta chains listed below, sequenced in a study of blood T cell repertoires in COVID-19. The repertoire was sequenced with immunoSEQ multiplex PCR; TCRdb's copy has only in-frame clones and lacks some. The sample holds 110,000 to 150,000 clones, more than 75% seen once. Sequenced: PBMCs or T cells enriched from blood (not recorded which). These TCRs come from a man aged 55 to 70 who had recovered from COVID-19.

J is TRBJ2-5 and V is TRBV28, with unresolved D. The germline CDR1 and CDR2 sequences are MDHEN and SYDVKM. V was pared by 7 bases and J by 0 bases, with 12 bases between. The CDR3 spans 14 residues. The CDR3 region has the DNA TGTGCCAGCAACCGTAGCACGTACCAAGAGACCCAGTACTTC. Encoded protein: CASNRSTYQETQYF.

The V gene is TRBV20-1, the J gene TRBJ2-5; weak D call: TRBD2 (5 bases). This CDR3 region has 13 residues. V gave up 3 bases and J gave up 5 bases, with 13 bases separating them. Per germline, CDR1 DFQATT and CDR2 SNEGSKA (reference sequence). CDR3 nucleotides: TGCAGTGCTAGTTTGTCGGGGATCGAGACCCAGTACTTC. Encoded protein: CSASLSGIETQYF.

The chain employs TRBV5-5 and TRBJ1-4, with D hard to call. V lost 4 bases, J lost 0 bases, and 16 bases lay in between. The CDR3 sequence is 17 residues long. Germline assignment: CDR1 SGHKS and CDR2 YYEKEE (reference sequence). The CDR3 protein is CASSLSFLPSTNEKLFF. The CDR3 DNA reads TGTGCCAGCAGCCTGTCCTTTCTCCCTTCAACTAATGAAAAACTGTTTTTT.

The chain joins TRBV5-4 to TRBJ2-1; no reliable D call. Trimming pared 2 bases from V and 0 bases from J, leaving 9 bases between. In germline, CDR1 is SGHNT, CDR2 YYREEE (reference sequence). This CDR3 is built from 15 residues. CDR3 nucleotide sequence: TGTGCCAGCAGCTTCTGGAGTAGCTCCTACAATGAGCAGTTCTTC. It codes for CASSFWSSSYNEQFF.

The J gene is TRBJ1-5, the V gene TRBV28; no definite D call. This CDR3 has 13 amino acids. The germline V and J ends were trimmed by 5 bases and 4 bases, with 9 bases remaining between them. CDR1 and CDR2 from the germline V gene are MDHEN and SYDVKM. Here the CDR3 reads CASSRQRNQPQHF. The CDR3 DNA is TGTGCCAGCAGTAGGCAGCGAAATCAGCCCCAGCATTTT.

This clone turned up a few times. The chain recombines TRBV7-9 with TRBJ1-1; D uncertain. CDR3 length: 13 residues. Germline V gene lookup returns CDR1 SEHNR and CDR2 FQNEAQ (reference sequence). Deletions cut 5 bases from V and 1 base from J, with 8 bases between. The CDR3 DNA reads TGTGCCAGCAGCCTTACAGCGAACACTGAAGCTTTCTTT. Protein sequence: CASSLTANTEAFF.

The V and J genes are TRBV7-2 and TRBJ2-7; 7 bases fit TRBD1. The germline CDR1 and CDR2 sequences are SGHTA and FQGNSA. The CDR3 has 13 amino acids. V was clipped by 6 bases and J by 1 base; unmatched bases: 3. CDR3 DNA sequence: TGTGCCAGCAGGAAGGGGGCTTCCTACGAGCAGTACTTC. The encoded protein is CASRKGASYEQYF. The variable domain in full, completed from reference TRBV7-2 and TRBJ2-7, reads GAGVSQSPSNKVTEKGKDVELRCDPISGHTALYWYRQSLGQGLEFLIYFQGNSAPDKSGLPSDRFSAERTGGSVSTLTIQRTQQEDSAVYLCASRKGASYEQYFGPGTRLTVT.

The chain employs TRBV10-1 and TRBJ2-2; TRBD1 might be the D (5 bases). Germline values: CDR1 WNHNN, CDR2 SYGVQD (reference sequence). Trimming removed 6 bases at V and 6 bases at J, with 14 bases between. The CDR3 runs 14 residues. The CDR3 reads CASRPDSRAGELFF. For the CDR3, the DNA is TGCGCCAGCAGACCCGACAGTCGGGCCGGGGAGCTGTTTTTT.

This clone showed up just a few times. The V and J genes are TRBV19 and TRBJ1-5; 10 bases match TRBD1. The germline V gene encodes CDR1 LNHDA and CDR2 SQIVND (reference sequence). The CDR3 totals 14 residues. The ends lost 5 bases at V and 9 bases at J; junction bases unmatched: 7. The CDR3 nucleotides are TGTGCCAGTAGTCCAGAACGGACAGGGGGGCCCCAGCATTTT. This gives the protein CASSPERTGGPQHF.

The chain joins TRBV29-1 to TRBJ2-1, with D possibly matching TRBD1 (6 bases). The length of the CDR3 is 14 residues. Looked up from germline, CDR1 is SQVTM and CDR2 is ANQGSEA. Trimming left V 2 bases short and J 1 base short, with 9 bases between. The CDR3 sequence is CSVEWQGSYNEQFF. The CDR3 DNA is TGCAGCGTTGAATGGCAGGGGTCCTACAATGAGCAGTTCTTC.

The rearrangement links TRBV19 to TRBJ1-5; D remains ambiguous. CDR1 and CDR2 (germline): LNHDA, SQIVND (reference sequence). This CDR3 region has 13 residues. The ends were cut back, 4 bases at V and 5 bases at J, with 9 bases in the middle. CDR3 sequence (DNA): TGTGCCAGTAGTACGGCGAGGGATCAGCCCCAGCATTTT. This sequence encodes CASSTARDQPQHF.

The genes are TRBV28 and TRBJ2-2; the match to TRBD2 covers 11 bases. The CDR3 is 17 residues long. J gave up 4 bases and V 7 bases, and 11 bases lay outside the gene matches. CDR1 is MDHEN, CDR2 SYDVKM, per germline. The CDR3 protein is CASNIGGLAGTTGELFF. Written as DNA, the CDR3 is TGTGCCAGCAACATCGGCGGACTAGCGGGCACCACCGGGGAGCTGTTTTTT.

The chain has TRBV7-9 and TRBJ2-1, with 11 positions matching TRBD2. Germline loops: CDR1 SEHNR, CDR2 FQNEAQ (reference sequence). The CDR3 has 16 residues. Trimming cost V 5 bases and J 1 base; bases outside gene matches: 4. The CDR3 DNA is TGTGCCAGCAGCCAATGGACTAGCGGGTCCTACAATGAGCAGTTCTTC. Its translation is CASSQWTSGSYNEQFF.

This chain connects TRBV6-2 or TRBV6-3 to TRBJ1-5; unclear D gene. The V gene's germline CDR1 is MNHEY and CDR2 SVGEGT. Trimming stripped 5 bases from V and 5 bases from J, with 13 bases between. CDR3 length equals 14 residues. The CDR3 is CASSILHGDQPQHF. DNA for the CDR3: TGTGCCAGCAGTATATTACACGGGGATCAGCCCCAGCATTTT.

The chain employs TRBV20-1 and TRBJ2-7; D is possibly TRBD1 (7 bases). This CDR3 comprises 15 residues. V was shortened by 3 bases and J by 4 bases, with 19 bases between the two germline ends. CDR1 DFQATT and CDR2 SNEGSKA come from the germline V gene (reference sequence). CDR3 DNA: TGCAGTGCTAGTGGGGCGGGCAGGGGGGTTTACGAGCAGTACTTC. Its protein is CSASGAGRGVYEQYF.

In its sample, this clone was seen once. The chain employs TRBV9 and TRBJ1-3, with D maybe TRBD1 (6 bases). The germline CDR1 and CDR2 sequences are SGDLS and YYNGEE. The CDR3 is made up of 16 amino acids. V was pared by 0 bases and J by 0 bases, with 10 bases between. CDR3 nucleotides: TGTGCCAGCAGCGTAGATCCGACAGGCTCTGGAAACACCATATATTTT. It specifies CASSVDPTGSGNTIYF.

There are a few counts of this clone. The V and J genes are TRBV28 and TRBJ1-4, with TRBD1 identical over 7 bases. The length of the CDR3 is 15 residues. The V segment lost 2 bases and the J segment 3 bases; nucleotides outside the gene matches: 3. Germline V gene lookup returns CDR1 MDHEN and CDR2 SYDVKM. As DNA, the CDR3 is TGTGCCAGCAGTTTAACAGGGGAACCTAATGAAAAACTGTTTTTT. Translation gives CASSLTGEPNEKLFF. Full variable domain (outside the CDR3, taken from reference TRBV28 and TRBJ1-4): DVKVTQSSRYLVKRTGEKVFLECVQDMDHENMFWYRQDPGLGLRLIYFSYDVKMKEKGDIPEGYSVSREKKERFSLILESASTNQTSMYLCASSLTGEPNEKLFFGSGTQLSVL.

This chain uses TRBV6-2 or TRBV6-3 with TRBJ2-2, with 7 bases identical to TRBD1. With 0 bases clipped from V and 4 bases from J, the junction kept 11 bases outside the gene matches. The CDR3 consists of 18 residues. The germline gives CDR1 MNHEY, CDR2 SVGEGT. CDR3 sequence: CASSYSGPDRYRTGELFF. The CDR3 DNA reads TGTGCCAGCAGTTACTCCGGGCCGGACAGGTATCGCACCGGGGAGCTGTTTTTT.

This clone has just one count. The genes are TRBV5-1 and TRBJ2-7, with 9 bases identical to TRBD2. The CDR3 extends over 15 amino acids. Per germline, CDR1 SGHRS and CDR2 YFSETQ. J was trimmed by 4 bases and V by 4 bases; bases with no gene match: 9. The DNA of the CDR3 is TGCGCCAGCAGCCCCTTTAGCGGGGGCCAATACGAGCAGTACTTC. This encodes CASSPFSGGQYEQYF.

This chain connects TRBV4-1 to TRBJ2-1; TRBD1 matches 8 bases. V was clipped by 0 bases and J by 6 bases; unmatched bases: 4. There are 15 residues in the CDR3. Germline V gives CDR1 MGHRA, CDR2 YSYEKL. CDR3 coding DNA: TGCGCCAGCAGCCAAGATTCAGGACAGGGCAATGAGCAGTTCTTC. Translating gives CASSQDSGQGNEQFF.

V gene TRBV7-8 combines with J gene TRBJ2-3; D is perhaps TRBD1 or TRBD2 (7 bases each). V dropped 6 bases and J dropped 7 bases, with 17 bases sitting between them. CDR1 SGHVS and CDR2 FQNEAQ come from the germline V gene. The CDR3 is made up of 14 amino acids. The CDR3 DNA reads as TGTGCCAGCAGTCGACAGGGCGGGAGTTATACGCAGTATTTT. It yields the protein CASSRQGGSYTQYF.

This clone appeared once. This chain links TRBV5-4 with TRBJ2-2, with D tentatively TRBD2 (6 bases). Trimming pared 4 bases from V and 5 bases from J, leaving 21 bases between. Germline lookup yields CDR1 SGHNT and CDR2 YYREEE (reference sequence). The CDR3 is made up of 17 amino acids. CDR3 loop: CASSVALGAGGTGELFF. The CDR3 DNA reads as TGTGCCAGCAGCGTGGCACTAGGAGCGGGCGGGACCGGGGAGCTGTTTTTT.